This passage covers 27 T cell receptor beta chains from one sample sequenced in a study of regulatory T cells in long-lasting Graves disease. CDR3-region Arm-PCR and iRepertoire HTBI primers produced the TCR beta libraries. TCRdb ran MiXCR on the multiplex PCR reads and lists one entry per CDR3 protein. The profile shows 400,000 to 500,000 distinct CDR3 sequences, roughly 20% of them singletons. As for time point: persistent/refractory GD, antithyroid drugs over 5 years with positive TRAb. From PBMCs, RNA was extracted and then used to make the TCR library. The sequenced sample was peripheral blood mononuclear cells (PBMCs), obtained when the disease was refractory, from a patient treated with antithyroid drugs. Receptors originate from a female donor with Graves disease.

This clonotype was seen a few times. The chain carries TRBV30 and TRBJ1-1, with D perhaps matching TRBD1 (6 bases). V lost 3 bases to trimming and J lost 0 bases, with 17 bases between them. The CDR3 runs 16 residues. CDR1 is GTSNPN, CDR2 SVGIG, per germline (reference sequence). This CDR3 is CAWSNRVNFMNTEAFF. The CDR3 nucleotides are TGTGCCTGGAGCAACAGGGTCAACTTTATGAACACTGAAGCTTTCTTT.

This clonotype has at least ten counts. The chain combines TRBV28 with TRBJ2-7; TRBD2 is a possible D gene (5 bases). The CDR3 sequence is 14 residues long. Germline V gives CDR1 MDHEN, CDR2 SYDVKM. The germline V and J ends were trimmed by 6 bases and 0 bases, with 12 bases remaining between them. The CDR3 coding sequence is TGTGCCAGCAGCCGCGTGGGAGACTCCTACGAGCAGTACTTC. Translating it yields CASSRVGDSYEQYF.

The V and J genes are TRBV20-1 and TRBJ1-1; TRBD1 is a possible D gene (6 bases). Germline V gene lookup returns CDR1 DFQATT and CDR2 SNEGSKA (reference sequence). CDR3 length: 16 residues. The V end lost 8 bases, the J end lost 3 bases, and 25 bases lay between the germline ends. CDR3 in amino acids: CSLRTGTRGRDTEAFF. CDR3 coding DNA: TGCAGTCTACGAACCGGGACAAGAGGTCGGGACACTGAAGCTTTCTTT.

This clonotype has at least ten counts. The chain uses TRBV27 and TRBJ2-2; D remains unclear. Trimming took off 3 bases at V and 0 bases at J, with 8 bases between the two ends. The CDR3 spans 15 residues. CDR1 MNHEY and CDR2 SMNVEV come from the germline V gene (reference sequence). In DNA form, the CDR3 reads TGTGCCAGCAGTTTCGCGGTAGCGAACACCGGGGAGCTGTTTTTT. Translating gives CASSFAVANTGELFF.

The chain employs TRBV28 and TRBJ2-6; 7 bases agree with TRBD2. The V gene end was trimmed by 4 bases and the J gene end by 1 base; junction bases not matched to a gene: 25. The CDR3 is made up of 23 amino acids. Germline values: CDR1 MDHEN, CDR2 SYDVKM. The DNA for the CDR3 is TGTGCCAGCAGTTCTCCCCCCCCCACATCAGAGGCTAGCGGCGTATCTGGGGCCAACGTCCTGACTTTC. This gives the protein CASSSPPPTSEASGVSGANVLTF.

In this sample, this clonotype turned up a few times. This chain links TRBV4-1 with TRBJ2-5, with D possibly matching TRBD2 (6 bases). From germline, CDR1 is MGHRA and CDR2 YSYEKL. The CDR3 totals 13 residues. The V gene lost 2 bases and the J gene lost 5 bases, with 9 bases spanning the gap. CDR3 DNA sequence: TGCGCCAGCAGCCAATGGGGAGGTGAGACCCAGTACTTC. It codes for CASSQWGGETQYF.

The sample holds a few counts of this clonotype. The chain recombines TRBV6-1 with TRBJ2-5, with TRBD1 matching over 11 bases. There are 15 residues in the CDR3. V lost 6 bases, J lost 4 bases, and 7 bases stayed unmatched. The germline V gene has CDR1 MNHNS and CDR2 SASEGT. CDR3 coding DNA: TGTGCCAGCAGCGCCGGACAGGGGGCGATAGAGACCCAGTACTTC. This codes for CASSAGQGAIETQYF.

This clonotype was counted ten times or more. CDR3 protein: CASSAYSSGEQYF. In nucleotides, the CDR3 is TGTGCCAGCAGCGCCTATAGTAGTGGCGAGCAGTACTTC. The chain has TRBV2 and TRBJ2-7; D gene unclear. The CDR3 spans 13 residues. Germline CDR1 is SNHLY and CDR2 is FYNNEI. V shed 6 bases and J shed 6 bases, with 15 bases lying between them. Full variable domain (rest looked up from reference TRBV2 and TRBJ2-7): EPEVTQTPSHQVTQMGQEVILRCVPISNHLYFYWYRQILGQKVEFLVSFYNNEISEKSEIFDDQFSVERPDGSNFTLKIRSTKLEDSAMYFCASSAYSSGEQYFGPGTRLTVT.

This clonotype has at least ten counts. J is TRBJ2-5 and V is TRBV10-3; D call uncertain. Per the germline V gene, CDR1 is ENHRY and CDR2 is SYGVKD. CDR3 size: 12 residues. V was clipped by 5 bases and J by 0 bases, with 4 bases between them. DNA for the CDR3: TGTGCCATCAGTCAGTACCAAGAGACCCAGTACTTC. Encoded protein: CAISQYQETQYF.

This clonotype occurred a few times. The CDR3 region is CASSGGYRETQYF. As DNA, the CDR3 is TGCGCCTCCTCTGGGGGGTATCGGGAGACCCAGTACTTC. V and J are TRBV10-2 and TRBJ2-5; D is possibly TRBD2 (6 bases). V was shortened by 11 bases and J by 5 bases, with 18 bases between the two germline ends. This CDR3 has 13 amino acids. Germline CDR1 and CDR2: WSHSY and SAAADI.

This clonotype was seen only a few times. The rearrangement uses TRBV7-9 and TRBJ2-5; D gene uncertain. Germline CDR1 reads SEHNR; CDR2 reads FQNEAQ (reference sequence). Trimming took off 1 base at V and 0 bases at J, with 9 bases between the two ends. The CDR3 totals 15 residues. The DNA of the CDR3 is TGTGCCAGCAGCTTAGTGTCGTCAGACCAAGAGACCCAGTACTTC. It encodes CASSLVSSDQETQYF.

This clonotype was picked up many times. The genes are TRBV6-1 and TRBJ1-1, with 10 bases fitting TRBD1. After removal of 5 bases from V and 4 bases from J, the junction contained 7 bases not matched to a gene. The germline V gene has CDR1 MNHNS and CDR2 SASEGT. This CDR3 is 15 amino acids long. CDR3 nucleotides: TGTGCCAGCAGTAGAGACAGGGGGCTTCTCACTGAAGCTTTCTTT. This sequence encodes CASSRDRGLLTEAFF.

The rearrangement uses TRBV5-1 and TRBJ1-1; maybe TRBD1 (5 bases). The CDR3 has 15 amino acids. Trimming left V 0 bases short and J 5 bases short, with 14 bases between. Germline CDR1 and CDR2: SGHRS and YFSETQ. CDR3 in amino acids: CASSLEGLGETEAFF. The CDR3 DNA sequence: TGCGCCAGCAGCTTGGAGGGGCTTGGGGAGACTGAAGCTTTCTTT.

This clonotype was recorded at least ten times. V gene TRBV7-8 combines with J gene TRBJ2-7, with 8 bases lining up with TRBD2. The CDR3 contains 15 residues. Germline V CDR1 and CDR2: SGHVS, FQNEAQ. V was clipped by 1 base and J by 3 bases; unmatched bases: 5. The CDR3 nucleotides are TGTGCCAGCAGCTTAGATCGGACTAGCATCTACGAGCAGTACTTC. It is translated as CASSLDRTSIYEQYF.

With regard to this clonotype: The junction departs from the called germline gene at one end, perhaps through a read error. The rearrangement uses TRBV7-7 and TRBJ2-7, with 7 positions matching TRBD1. This CDR3 contains 16 residues. Germline V CDR1 and CDR2: SSHAT, FNYEAQ (reference sequence). CDR3 protein: CASSYLNRDSPYEQYF. DNA for the CDR3: TGTGCTAGCAGCTACTTAAACCGGGACAGTCCCTACGAGCAGTACTTC.

The gene calls are TRBV19 and TRBJ2-2; no clear D. This CDR3 is 13 amino acids long. Germline V gene lookup returns CDR1 LNHDA and CDR2 SQIVND (reference sequence). V gave up 3 bases and J gave up 10 bases, with 12 bases separating them. The chain's CDR3 is CASSIGSSLELFF. CDR3 coding DNA: TGTGCCAGTAGTATTGGGTCCAGCTTGGAGCTGTTTTTT.

This clonotype was observed a few times. The CDR3 spells CASSPGDSEAFF. The CDR3 region has the DNA TGTGCCAGCAGCCCTGGGGACAGTGAAGCTTTCTTT. J is TRBJ1-1 and V is TRBV9; 7 nucleotides agree with TRBD1. V shed 4 bases, J shed 7 bases, and the junction held 4 bases outside the gene matches. The CDR3 sequence is 12 residues long. Per germline, CDR1 SGDLS and CDR2 YYNGEE. Using reference TRBV9 and TRBJ1-1 for the parts outside the CDR3, the full variable domain is DSGVTQTPKHLITATGQRVTLRCSPRSGDLSVYWYQQSLDQGLQFLIQYYNGEERAKGNILERFSAQQFPDLHSELNLSSLELGDSALYFCASSPGDSEAFFGQGTRLTVV.

The rearrangement uses TRBV7-3 and TRBJ2-4; unclear D gene. Germline V lookup: CDR1 SGHTA, CDR2 FQGTGA. This CDR3 contains 14 residues. V lost 10 bases to trimming and J lost 3 bases, with 16 bases between them. CDR3 nucleotides: TGTGCCACCCGCTTTGCCTATGGCAAAAACATTCAGTACTTC. Protein: CATRFAYGKNIQYF.

The CDR3 nucleotides read TGTGCCAGTAGTATGTACCAGGGGGCGAACGAGCAGTACTTC. Residues: CASSMYQGANEQYF. The V call is TRBV19, the J call TRBJ2-7; 8 nucleotides line up with TRBD1. The CDR3 sequence is 14 residues long. V shed 3 bases and J 5 bases; nucleotides not matched to a gene: 6. Germline V gene sequence: CDR1 LNHDA, CDR2 SQIVND (reference sequence).

This clonotype was detected many times. The J gene is TRBJ2-5, the V gene TRBV15; no firm D call. Per germline, CDR1 LNHNV and CDR2 YYDKDF (reference sequence). This CDR3 is 15 amino acids long. The V and J ends lost 0 bases and 5 bases respectively, with 13 bases between them. For the CDR3, the DNA is TGTGCCACCAGCAGAGATCTAGGGCAGTCGGAGACCCAGTACTTC. The encoded protein is CATSRDLGQSETQYF. The entire variable domain, with the rest obtained from reference TRBV15 and TRBJ2-5, is as follows: DAMVIQNPRYQVTQFGKPVTLSCSQTLNHNVMYWYQQKSSQAPKLLFHYYDKDFNNEADTPDNFQSRRPNTSFCFLDIRSPGLGDTAMYLCATSRDLGQSETQYFGPGTRLLVL.

The chain couples TRBV19 to TRBJ2-1; D is undetermined. The V and J ends lost 7 bases and 3 bases respectively, with 10 bases between them. The germline gives CDR1 LNHDA, CDR2 SQIVND (reference sequence). The CDR3 has 13 amino acids. The CDR3 spells CASNPRGYNEQFF. DNA of the CDR3: TGTGCCAGTAACCCTAGAGGCTACAATGAGCAGTTCTTC. Full variable domain (rest looked up from reference TRBV19 and TRBJ2-1): DGGITQSPKYLFRKEGQNVTLSCEQNLNHDAMYWYRQDPGQGLRLIYYSQIVNDFQKGDIAEGYSVSREKKESFPLTVTSAQKNPTAFYLCASNPRGYNEQFFGPGTRLTVL.

This clonotype showed up just a few times. The V and J genes are TRBV28 and TRBJ2-7, with D perhaps TRBD1 or TRBD2 (5 bases each). The V end was cut by 8 bases, the J end by 5 bases, with 13 bases between. This CDR3 spans 12 amino acids. Germline CDR1 reads MDHEN; CDR2 reads SYDVKM. In DNA form, the CDR3 reads TGTGCCAGCCTATCGTGGGGGAACGAGCAGTACTTC. Protein: CASLSWGNEQYF. The variable domain in full, completed from reference TRBV28 and TRBJ2-7, reads DVKVTQSSRYLVKRTGEKVFLECVQDMDHENMFWYRQDPGLGLRLIYFSYDVKMKEKGDIPEGYSVSREKKERFSLILESASTNQTSMYLCASLSWGNEQYFGPGTRLTVT.

This clonotype has ten or more counts. The rearrangement uses TRBV19 and TRBJ1-3; D is possibly TRBD1 (5 bases). V was pared by 10 bases and J by 4 bases, with 26 bases between. Germline lookup yields CDR1 LNHDA and CDR2 SQIVND (reference sequence). This CDR3 has 17 amino acids. The CDR3 bases are TGTGCCACCTCCCGGGACCGCCTAACCATGTCGGGAAACACCATATATTTT. Its protein is CATSRDRLTMSGNTIYF.

DNA of the CDR3: TGTGCCAGCAGTGAAATTTTAGGGGTAACCTACGAGCAGTACTTC. It is translated as CASSEILGVTYEQYF. The rearrangement joins TRBV6-1 to TRBJ2-7; perhaps TRBD1 as D (5 bases). The CDR3 is 15 amino acids. From germline, CDR1 is MNHNS and CDR2 SASEGT. V was cut by 2 bases and J by 2 bases, with 13 bases left in between.

This clonotype was detected a few times. The chain links TRBV7-3 to TRBJ2-3, with D possibly being TRBD2 (5 bases). Per the germline V gene, CDR1 is SGHTA and CDR2 is FQGTGA. The CDR3 loop spans 16 amino acids. Trimming took 3 bases from V and 2 from J, leaving 15 bases between them. For the CDR3, the DNA is TGTGCCAGCAGCTTGGCTGGTTTGGGAGCCACAGATACGCAGTATTTT. Its translation: CASSLAGLGATDTQYF.

This clonotype was counted only a few times. The CDR3 DNA is TGTGCCAGCAGTTTATTGAAGGGACAAAAGTACTTC. It translates to CASSLLKGQKYF. This chain joins TRBV28 and TRBJ2-7, with a tentative D call TRBD1 (6 bases). CDR3 length: 12 residues. Germline-derived CDR1 and CDR2 are MDHEN and SYDVKM. Trimming shortened V by 1 base and J by 11 bases, and 12 bases separated the two germline ends.

This clonotype was seen repeatedly, ten times or more. This chain links TRBV28 with TRBJ1-1; possibly TRBD1 for D (5 bases). CDR3 length: 15 residues. V lost 6 bases and J lost 8, with 22 bases in between. In germline, CDR1 is MDHEN, CDR2 SYDVKM. The CDR3 nucleotides read TGTGCCAGCAGCCATCCGACAGTTTTCCCCCCGGAAGCTTTCTTT. It is translated as CASSHPTVFPPEAFF.